The 19 T cell receptor beta chains below come from one sample, sequenced in a study of blood T cells in healthy people across ages. A second about 6 to 12 cycle PCR used barcoded and J-beta primers. TCRdb redid the calling of the 5' RACE reads with MiXCR, one entry per CDR3 protein. The repertoire holds some 700,000 distinct CDR3 sequences, roughly 44% seen once, with roughly 19% in the top ten. Material for sequencing was blood. The source of these receptors is an older woman in good health.

This clonotype was counted only a few times. This sequence joins TRBV24-1 and TRBJ2-1, with a weak D call TRBD1 (6 bases). The germline V gene encodes CDR1 KGHDR and CDR2 SFDVKD. The V gene lost 4 bases and the J gene lost 0 bases, with 15 bases spanning the gap. The CDR3 runs to 17 residues. The CDR3 here is CATSDSITGSSYNEQFF. The CDR3 bases are TGTGCCACCAGTGACAGCATCACAGGGAGCTCCTACAATGAGCAGTTCTTC.

In this sample, this clonotype turned up a few times. DNA for the CDR3: TGTGCCAGCAGTTACGGGTCCGACGGCGATACGCAGTATTTT. It specifies CASSYGSDGDTQYF. The chain employs TRBV6-5 and TRBJ2-3; no clear D gene. V was cut by 2 bases and J by 6 bases, with 12 bases left in between. This CDR3 spans 14 amino acids. The germline V gene encodes CDR1 MNHEY and CDR2 SVGAGI.

This clonotype was observed a few times. The chain carries TRBV3-1 and TRBJ2-1; 7 positions match TRBD2. Per the germline V gene, CDR1 is LGHDT and CDR2 is YNNKEL (reference sequence). V was clipped by 4 bases and J by 3 bases; unmatched bases: 6. This CDR3 is 15 amino acids long. The CDR3 protein is CASSPGLVIYNEQFF. The CDR3 region has the DNA TGTGCCAGCAGCCCTGGACTAGTCATCTACAATGAGCAGTTCTTC.

This clonotype was observed once. This chain links TRBV9 with TRBJ2-2, with 11 bases that match TRBD2. The CDR3 is 15 residues long. Per the germline V gene, CDR1 is SGDLS and CDR2 is YYNGEE. Unmatched junction bases numbered 2, after V lost 0 bases and J lost 7 bases. CDR3: CASSVGLAGIGELFF. The CDR3 DNA is TGTGCCAGCAGCGTAGGACTAGCGGGGATCGGGGAGCTGTTTTTT.

For this clonotype: This clone may be a read error of a much larger clone one base away. The chain is built from TRBV9 and TRBJ2-3; D gene uncertain. Per the germline V gene, CDR1 is SGDLS and CDR2 is YYNGEE. The CDR3 runs 15 residues. V was pared by 0 bases and J by 8 bases, with 16 bases between. The CDR3 nucleotides read TGTGCCAGCAGCGTAGCCTGCGATACTTCTCCTACGCAGTATTTT. Amino acids: CASSVACDTSPTQYF.

This clonotype has at least ten counts. V is TRBV29-1 and J is TRBJ2-1; D might be TRBD1 (6 bases). The CDR3 length is 17 residues. V lost 2 bases and J 5 bases, leaving 22 bases between the germline ends. In germline, CDR1 is SQVTM, CDR2 ANQGSEA. The DNA for the CDR3 is TGCAGCGTTGAACCTCTACGTAGACCGGGACACCACAATGAGCAGTTCTTC. This encodes CSVEPLRRPGHHNEQFF.

This clonotype was observed at least ten times. The CDR3, as DNA: TGCGCCAGCAGCCAAGAGAGGTCGGGGGACTACGAGCAGTACTTC. Translated, it gives CASSQERSGDYEQYF. This chain links TRBV4-3 with TRBJ2-7, with TRBD2 as a possible D gene (6 bases). Germline lookup yields CDR1 LGHNA and CDR2 YSLEER. Between the trimmed V and J ends, which lost 0 bases and 3 bases, there was a span of 12 bases. This CDR3 comprises 15 residues.

The V and J genes are TRBV5-5 and TRBJ1-1; D call uncertain. This CDR3 has 16 amino acids. V dropped 2 bases and J dropped 2 bases, with 16 bases sitting between them. CDR1 SGHKS and CDR2 YYEKEE come from the germline V gene (reference sequence). DNA of the CDR3: TGTGCCAGCAGCTTAAGGAGTACAGCCGAAAACACTGAAGCTTTCTTT. Its protein product is CASSLRSTAENTEAFF. Together with reference TRBV5-5 and TRBJ1-1, the CDR3 gives the full variable domain: DAGVTQSPTHLIKTRGQQVTLRCSPISGHKSVSWYQQVLGQGPQFIFQYYEKEERGRGNFPDRFSARQFPNYSSELNVNALLLGDSALYLCASSLRSTAENTEAFFGQGTRLTVV.

The chain has TRBV20-1 and TRBJ2-5; D call uncertain. The CDR3 sequence is 14 residues long. V lost 0 bases, J lost 11 bases, and 19 bases lay in between. Germline loops: CDR1 DFQATT, CDR2 SNEGSKA (reference sequence). As DNA, the CDR3 is TGCAGTGCTAGAGATGTGGCGAGAAACAATGAGCAGTACTTC. Its translation is CSARDVARNNEQYF.

The chain joins TRBV7-9 to TRBJ1-2; D gene uncertain. CDR3 length equals 17 residues. Germline-derived CDR1 and CDR2 are SEHNR and FQNEAQ (reference sequence). V was trimmed by 5 bases and J by 3 bases, leaving 22 bases between them. This CDR3 reads CASSQTIQAEWDYGYTF. The CDR3 nucleotides read TGTGCCAGCAGCCAAACGATCCAGGCGGAATGGGACTATGGCTACACCTTC.

V is TRBV20-1 and J is TRBJ2-1; 8 bases map to TRBD2. The CDR3 contains 14 residues. V gave up 7 bases and J gave up 10 bases; unmatched junction bases: 15. Looked up from germline, CDR1 is DFQATT and CDR2 is SNEGSKA (reference sequence). The CDR3 DNA reads TGCAGTGTTCCTAACATCGCGGGGGGCCCAGAGCAGTTCTTC. It is translated as CSVPNIAGGPEQFF.

V is TRBV4-2 and J is TRBJ2-5; 8 bases fit TRBD2. Germline loops: CDR1 LGHNA, CDR2 YNFKEQ. The CDR3 is 19 amino acids. Trimming took 0 bases from V and 5 from J; bases not matched to a gene: 17. The CDR3 loop is CASSQDLTGAGVREETQYF. CDR3 nucleotides: TGTGCCAGCAGCCAAGATTTGACCGGAGCGGGGGTGAGGGAGGAGACCCAGTACTTC.

V usage is TRBV5-1 and J usage is TRBJ1-2; the D gene is possibly TRBD1 (5 bases). This CDR3 is 15 amino acids long. The germline V and J ends were trimmed by 1 base and 4 bases, with 14 bases remaining between them. The germline gives CDR1 SGHRS, CDR2 YFSETQ. CDR3 sequence (DNA): TGCGCCAGCAGCTTGCAGGGTCAGGAGGCCTATGGCTACACCTTC. As protein: CASSLQGQEAYGYTF.

This clonotype was seen a handful of times. The chain recombines TRBV6-5 with TRBJ1-3, with 7 nucleotides matching TRBD1. V was clipped by 5 bases and J by 3 bases; unmatched bases: 4. The CDR3 covers 14 residues. CDR1 MNHEY and CDR2 SVGAGI come from the germline V gene. The CDR3 here is CASSARTGGNTIYF. CDR3 DNA: TGTGCCAGCAGTGCCCGGACAGGTGGAAACACCATATATTTT.

The V call is TRBV5-6, the J call TRBJ2-1, with TRBD2 identical over 8 bases. The germline V gene encodes CDR1 SGHDT and CDR2 YYEEEE. This CDR3 is built from 16 residues. V lost 0 bases and J lost 9; bases outside the gene matches: 11. CDR3 sequence (DNA): TGTGCCAGCAGCTTGGCCTCATTAGCGGGGCACACTGAGCAGTTCTTC. Residues: CASSLASLAGHTEQFF.

This clonotype was counted once. The genes are TRBV5-6 and TRBJ1-5; tentative D call: TRBD1 (5 bases). Germline CDR1 SGHDT, CDR2 YYEEEE. The CDR3 loop spans 12 amino acids. CDR3 nucleotides: TGTGCTGGGGCGGGGGACCATCAGCCCCAGCATTTT. This gives the protein CAGAGDHQPQHF.

The chain is built from TRBV2 and TRBJ2-5, with 10 bases aligning to TRBD2. Losses at the gene ends were 0 bases for V and 5 bases for J; bases not matched to a gene: 3. CDR3 size: 15 residues. Germline lookup yields CDR1 SNHLY and CDR2 FYNNEI. CDR3 nucleotide sequence: TGTGCCAGCAGTGAAGCAGCGGGGGGGCGTGAGACCCAGTACTTC. Encoded protein: CASSEAAGGRETQYF. The full variable domain, completed using reference TRBV2 and TRBJ2-5, is EPEVTQTPSHQVTQMGQEVILRCVPISNHLYFYWYRQILGQKVEFLVSFYNNEISEKSEIFDDQFSVERPDGSNFTLKIRSTKLEDSAMYFCASSEAAGGRETQYFGPGTRLLVL.

The chain is built from TRBV29-1 and TRBJ2-5; D uncertain. The CDR3 sequence is 12 residues long. Germline CDR1 and CDR2: SQVTM and ANQGSEA. The germline V and J ends were trimmed by 5 bases and 11 bases, with 18 bases remaining between them. CDR3 bases: TGCAGCGTTCTCCTGGGGTTGAGAGAGCAGTACTTC. This gives the protein CSVLLGLREQYF.

This chain connects TRBV6-2 or TRBV6-3 to TRBJ1-5; D not certain. The germline gives CDR1 MNHEY, CDR2 SVGEGT. The germline V and J ends were trimmed by 6 bases and 4 bases, with 10 bases remaining between them. CDR3 size: 13 residues. The CDR3: CASSPSLNQPQHF. In nucleotides, the CDR3 is TGTGCCAGCAGCCCTTCCCTGAATCAGCCCCAGCATTTT.